This TCR beta chain was identified in a study of CD8 T cells in ankylosing spondylitis. Remarks on this clonotype: Its antigen remains unidentified.

Study observations and caveats: It appeared that ankylosing spondylitis blood was characterized by a TCR beta motif of under ten highly homologous variants. A number of the motif variants had already been described in reactive arthritis synovial fluid and blood. The authors reported significant enrichment of disease-linked clones in matched ankylosing spondylitis synovial fluid.

Researchers built TCR beta libraries using quantitative 5'-RACE with molecular barcodes. Each CDR3 protein gets one entry after TCRdb re-called the 5' RACE reads with MiXCR. This sample has approximately 440,000 distinct CDR3 sequences, with approximately 17% found just once. This sequence originates from a male donor with ankylosing spondylitis. The sequencing sample was made of blood, either unsorted or a sorted T cell fraction (not recorded which).

The CDR3 coding sequence is TGTGCCAGCAGCTTAGGAACAGTTAGCTCCTATAATTCACCCCTCCACTTT. Its protein is CASSLGTVSSYNSPLHF. This sequence joins TRBV7-8 and TRBJ1-6; D is ambiguous. The CDR3 totals 17 residues. Germline assignment: CDR1 SGHVS and CDR2 FQNEAQ. Trimming took off 1 base at V and 0 bases at J, with 10 bases between the two ends.